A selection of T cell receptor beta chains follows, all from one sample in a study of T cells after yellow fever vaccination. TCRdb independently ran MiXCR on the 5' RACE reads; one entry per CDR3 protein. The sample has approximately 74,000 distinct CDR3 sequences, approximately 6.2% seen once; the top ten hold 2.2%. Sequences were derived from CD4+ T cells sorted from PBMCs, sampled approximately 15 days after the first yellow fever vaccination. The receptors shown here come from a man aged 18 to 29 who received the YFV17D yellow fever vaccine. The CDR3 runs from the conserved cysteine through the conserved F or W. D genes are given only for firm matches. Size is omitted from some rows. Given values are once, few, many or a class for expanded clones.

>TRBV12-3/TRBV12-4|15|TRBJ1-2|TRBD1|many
TGTGCCAGCAGTACCGGACAGGCCCTCAACTATGGCTACACCTTC
CASSTGQALNYGYTF
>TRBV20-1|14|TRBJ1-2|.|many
TGCAGTGCTAGGCGAGCTCCAACTTTCTATGGCTACACCTTC
CSARRAPTFYGYTF
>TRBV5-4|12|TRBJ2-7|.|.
TGTGCCAGCAGCTCCAGACCCAACGAGCAGTACTTC
CASSSRPNEQYF
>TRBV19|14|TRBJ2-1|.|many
TGTGCCAGTAAGGGAGTCGGAACCTACAATGAGCAGTTCTTC
CASKGVGTYNEQFF
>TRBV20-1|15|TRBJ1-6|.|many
TGCAGTCCCATTTCTCACAGGGAACGATATTCACCCCTCCACTTT
CSPISHRERYSPLHF
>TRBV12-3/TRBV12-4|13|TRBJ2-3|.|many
TGTGCCAGCAGCCGGGATTGGTGGGATACGCAGTATTTT
CASSRDWWDTQYF
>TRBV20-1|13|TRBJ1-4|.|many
TGCAGTGCTTGGCCGACACGGAATGAAAAACTGTTTTTT
CSAWPTRNEKLFF
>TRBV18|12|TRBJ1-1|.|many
TGTGCCAGCCAACAGGGTAGAACTGAAGCTTTCTTT
CASQQGRTEAFF
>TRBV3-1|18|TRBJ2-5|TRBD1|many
TGTGCCAGCAGCCAGTCGCGATTCAGGGGGCATACCCAAGAGACCCAGTACTTC
CASSQSRFRGHTQETQYF
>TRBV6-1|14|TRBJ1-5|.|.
TGTGCCAGCAGTGAACTTTGGGGCAATCAGCCCCAGCATTTT
CASSELWGNQPQHF
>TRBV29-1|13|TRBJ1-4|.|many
TGCAGCGGTCGACGGTCCCTGAATGAAAAACTGTTTTTT
CSGRRSLNEKLFF
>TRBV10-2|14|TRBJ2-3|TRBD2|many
TGCGCCAGCAAAGGGGATGCGGGGGTAGATACGCAGTATTTT
CASKGDAGVDTQYF
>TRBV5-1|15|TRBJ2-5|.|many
TGCGCCAGCAGCCAGGGGCCCCAAGTTCAAGAGACCCAGTACTTC
CASSQGPQVQETQYF
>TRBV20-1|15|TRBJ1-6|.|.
TGCAGTGCTAGCTCCCCGGGGCGCCGAAATTCACCCCTCCACTTT
CSASSPGRRNSPLHF
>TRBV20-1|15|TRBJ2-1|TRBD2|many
TGCAGTGCTAGTACTAGCGGGGGGGCCGCTCGCGAGCAGTTCTTC
CSASTSGGAAREQFF
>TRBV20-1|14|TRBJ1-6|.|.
TGCAGTGCTATGGCAGACCCCTATAATTCACCCCTCCACTTT
CSAMADPYNSPLHF
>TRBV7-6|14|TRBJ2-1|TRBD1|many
TGTGCCAGCAGCCCGACACAGGGGGCGAATGAGCAGTTCTTC
CASSPTQGANEQFF
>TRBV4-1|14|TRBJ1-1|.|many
TGCGCCAGCAGCCAAGTGGAGTCCTCAACGACAGCTTTCTTT
CASSQVESSTTAFF
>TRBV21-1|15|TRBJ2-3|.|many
TGTGCCAGCAGCAAACCCGGGACAGTCACAGATACGCAGTATTTT
CASSKPGTVTDTQYF
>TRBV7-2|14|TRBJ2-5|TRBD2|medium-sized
TGTGCCAGCAGCTCCGGGGGGGCCCCAGAGACCCAGTACTTC
CASSSGGAPETQYF
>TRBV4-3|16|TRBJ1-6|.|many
TGCGCCAGCAGCCAAGCCCTCACACGGCTGAATTCACCCCTCCACTTT
CASSQALTRLNSPLHF
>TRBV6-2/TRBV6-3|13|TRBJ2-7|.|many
TGTGCCAGCAGTTACCAGAACAGGGACGAGCAGTACTTC
CASSYQNRDEQYF
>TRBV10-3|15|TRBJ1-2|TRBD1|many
TGTGCCTCCCAGCCCGGGACAGGGCTTTCCTATGGCTACACCTTC
CASQPGTGLSYGYTF
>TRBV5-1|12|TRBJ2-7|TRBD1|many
TGCGCCAGCAGCTCTCCCGGGACAGTGCAGTACTTC
CASSSPGTVQYF
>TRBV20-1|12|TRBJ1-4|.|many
TGCAGTGCTAGCTCTAGGATTGAAAAACTGTTTTTT
CSASSRIEKLFF
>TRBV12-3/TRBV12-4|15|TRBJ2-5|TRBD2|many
TGTGCCAGCAGTTTGATGAGCGGGGGCCAAGAGACCCAGTACTTC
CASSLMSGGQETQYF
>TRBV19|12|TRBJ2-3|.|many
TGTGCCAGTAGTCCTCGCAAGGATACGCAGTATTTT
CASSPRKDTQYF
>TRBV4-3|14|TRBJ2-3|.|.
TGCGCCAGCAGCCAAGAGGCCCGCACAGATACGCAGTATTTT
CASSQEARTDTQYF
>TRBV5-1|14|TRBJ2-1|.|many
TGCGCCAGCAGCTTTCAGGAGGGCTACAATGAGCAGTTCTTC
CASSFQEGYNEQFF
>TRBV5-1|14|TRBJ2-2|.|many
TGCGCCAGCAGCTTGGGTAGTCGGAACGGGGAGCTGTTTTTT
CASSLGSRNGELFF
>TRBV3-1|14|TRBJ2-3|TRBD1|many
TGTGCCAGCAGCCTCCCGACAGGGCCAAATACGCAGTATTTT
CASSLPTGPNTQYF
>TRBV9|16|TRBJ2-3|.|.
TGTGTCAGCAGCGTAGCTGCTAGGGGCCCGACAGATACGCAGTATTTT
CVSSVAARGPTDTQYF
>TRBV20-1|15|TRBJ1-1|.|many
TGCAGTGCGAGACGTCCGGGGAGCATGAACACTGAAGCTTTCTTT
CSARRPGSMNTEAFF
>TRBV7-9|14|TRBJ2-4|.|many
TGTGCAAGCACGGAAGAAGTAGCCAAAAACATTCAGTACTTC
CASTEEVAKNIQYF
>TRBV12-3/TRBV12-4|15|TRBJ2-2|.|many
TGTGCCAGCAGTGGACCCGGGGGAACCACCGGGGAGCTGTTTTTT
CASSGPGGTTGELFF
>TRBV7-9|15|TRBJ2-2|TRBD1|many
TGTGCCAGCAGCTCCCGGGACAGGGGGCCCGGGGAGCTGTTTTTT
CASSSRDRGPGELFF
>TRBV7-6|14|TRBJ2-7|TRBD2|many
TGTGCCAGCAGCTTAGAGGGTCGGGGGGACGAGCAGTACTTC
CASSLEGRGDEQYF
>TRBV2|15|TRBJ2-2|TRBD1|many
TGTGCCAGCAGGGGACAGCTAGTTGACACCGGGGAGCTGTTTTTT
CASRGQLVDTGELFF
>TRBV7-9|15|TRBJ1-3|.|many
TGTGCCAGCAGCAATAGCGGGGCCTCTGGAAACACCATATATTTT
CASSNSGASGNTIYF
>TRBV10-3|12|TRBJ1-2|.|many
TGTGCCAGCACAGACGGAGTCTATGGCTACACCTTC
CASTDGVYGYTF
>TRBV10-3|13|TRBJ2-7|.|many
TGTGCCATCAGTGATCGGGTTCTGGGTGAGCAGTACTTC
CAISDRVLGEQYF
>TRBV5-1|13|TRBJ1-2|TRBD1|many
TGCGCCAGCAGCTTGGGGGACAGGTTAGAAACGACCTTC
CASSLGDRLETTF
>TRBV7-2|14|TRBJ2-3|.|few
TGTGCCAGCAGCTTAGGGGCACGCAGGGATACGCAGTATTTT
CASSLGARRDTQYF
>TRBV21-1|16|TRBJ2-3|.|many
TGTGCCAGCAGCACCCCCCTCAAACTACGCACAGATACGCAGTATTTT
CASSTPLKLRTDTQYF
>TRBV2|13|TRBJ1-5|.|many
TGTGCCAGCAGTGATGAGGGTCATCAGCCCCAGCATTTT
CASSDEGHQPQHF
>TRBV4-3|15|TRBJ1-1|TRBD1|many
TGCGCCAGCAGCCAAGCAGGGGGTCGGGCCACTGAAGCTTTCTTT
CASSQAGGRATEAFF
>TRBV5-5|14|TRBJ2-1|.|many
TGTGCCAGCAGCTGGGTCGGGAAAGACAATGAGCAGTTCTTC
CASSWVGKDNEQFF
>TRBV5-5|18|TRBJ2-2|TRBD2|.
TGTGCCAGCAGCTTCCCCAAGACTAGCGGGGGAACTACCGGGGAGCTGTTTTTT
CASSFPKTSGGTTGELFF
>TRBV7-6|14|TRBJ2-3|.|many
TGTGCCAGCAGCTTGGCTTACTCCCCAGATACGCAGTATTTT
CASSLAYSPDTQYF
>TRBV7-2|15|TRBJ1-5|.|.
TGTGCCAGCACCACATGGGCAGGCCTCAATCAGACCCAGCATTTT
CASTTWAGLNQTQHF
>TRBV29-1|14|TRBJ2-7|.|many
TGCAGCGCCCGTTTACAGGGTAACTCCTACGAGCAGTACTTC
CSARLQGNSYEQYF
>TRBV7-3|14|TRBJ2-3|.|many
TGTGCCAGCAGCTTAAACCCCGTTGCAGATACGCAGTATTTT
CASSLNPVADTQYF